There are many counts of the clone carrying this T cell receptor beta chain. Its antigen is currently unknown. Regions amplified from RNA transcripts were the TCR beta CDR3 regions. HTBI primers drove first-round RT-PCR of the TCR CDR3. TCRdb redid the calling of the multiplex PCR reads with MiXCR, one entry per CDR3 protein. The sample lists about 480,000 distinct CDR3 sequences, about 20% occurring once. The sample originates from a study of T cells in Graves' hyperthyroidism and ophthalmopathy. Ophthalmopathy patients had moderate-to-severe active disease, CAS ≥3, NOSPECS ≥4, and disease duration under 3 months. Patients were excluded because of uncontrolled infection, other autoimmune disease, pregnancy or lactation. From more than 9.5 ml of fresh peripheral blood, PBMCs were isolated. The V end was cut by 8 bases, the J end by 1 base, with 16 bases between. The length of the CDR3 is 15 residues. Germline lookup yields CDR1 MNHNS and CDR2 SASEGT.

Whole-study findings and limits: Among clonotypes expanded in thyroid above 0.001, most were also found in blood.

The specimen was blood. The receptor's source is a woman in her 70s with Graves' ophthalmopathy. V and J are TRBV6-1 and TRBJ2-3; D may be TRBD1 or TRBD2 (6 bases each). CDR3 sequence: CASSRGAPRTDTQYF. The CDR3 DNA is TGTGCCAGCTCGAGGGGGGCTCCCCGCACAGATACGCAGTATTTT.